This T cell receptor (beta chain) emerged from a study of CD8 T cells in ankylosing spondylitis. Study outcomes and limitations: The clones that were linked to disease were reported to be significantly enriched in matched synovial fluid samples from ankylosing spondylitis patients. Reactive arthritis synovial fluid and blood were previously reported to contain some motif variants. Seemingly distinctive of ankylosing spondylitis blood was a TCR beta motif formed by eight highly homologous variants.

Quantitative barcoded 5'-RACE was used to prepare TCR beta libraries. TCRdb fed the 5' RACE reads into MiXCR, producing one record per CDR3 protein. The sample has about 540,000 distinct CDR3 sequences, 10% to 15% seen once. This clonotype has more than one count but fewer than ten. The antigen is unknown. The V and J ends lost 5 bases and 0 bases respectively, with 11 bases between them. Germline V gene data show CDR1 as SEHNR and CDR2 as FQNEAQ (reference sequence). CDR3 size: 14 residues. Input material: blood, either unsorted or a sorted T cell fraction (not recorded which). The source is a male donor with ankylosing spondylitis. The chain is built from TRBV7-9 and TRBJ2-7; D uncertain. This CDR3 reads CASSPSTSSYEQYF. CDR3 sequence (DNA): TGTGCCAGCAGCCCCTCCACGAGCTCCTACGAGCAGTACTTC.